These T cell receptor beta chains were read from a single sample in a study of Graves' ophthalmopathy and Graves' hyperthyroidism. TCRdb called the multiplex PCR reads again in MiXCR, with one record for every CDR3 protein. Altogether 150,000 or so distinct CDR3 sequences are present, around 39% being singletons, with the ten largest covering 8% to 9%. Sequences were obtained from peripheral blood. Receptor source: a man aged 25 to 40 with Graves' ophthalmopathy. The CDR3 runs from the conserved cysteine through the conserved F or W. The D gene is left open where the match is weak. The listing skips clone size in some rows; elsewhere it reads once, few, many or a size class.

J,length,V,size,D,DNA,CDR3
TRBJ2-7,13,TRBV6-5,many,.,TGTGCCAGCAGTTACTTCTCTAGTGGCGAGCAGTACTTC,CASSYFSSGEQYF
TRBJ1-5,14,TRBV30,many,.,TGTGCCTGGAGCTCGGACGGCGGCAATCAGCCCCAGCATTTT,CAWSSDGGNQPQHF
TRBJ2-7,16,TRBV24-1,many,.,TGTGCCACCAGTGATTACGGGGGGACAGGCCTCCACGAGCAGTACTTC,CATSDYGGTGLHEQYF
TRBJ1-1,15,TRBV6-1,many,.,TGTGCCAGCAGAACTCATTGGAGCCGTAACACTGAAGCTTTCTTT,CASRTHWSRNTEAFF
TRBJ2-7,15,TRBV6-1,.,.,TGTGCCAGCAGTGGGGCCGCGACAAATTCCTACGAGCAGTACTTC,CASSGAATNSYEQYF
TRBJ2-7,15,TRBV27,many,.,TGTGCCAGCAGTTTAAGGGACCCATATATCGACGAGCAGTACTTC,CASSLRDPYIDEQYF
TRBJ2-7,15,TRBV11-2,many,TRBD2,TGTGCCAGCAGCCCTACTAGCGGGGCGTTCTACGAGCAGTACTTC,CASSPTSGAFYEQYF
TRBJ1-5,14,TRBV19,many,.,TGTGCCAGTAGTGAACAAAGGGTCAATCAGCCCCAGCATTTT,CASSEQRVNQPQHF
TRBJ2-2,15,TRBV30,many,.,TGTGCCTCGAGGGCGGTGGGAGAGGGAACCGGGGAGCTGTTTTTT,CASRAVGEGTGELFF
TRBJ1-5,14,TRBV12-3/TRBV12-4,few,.,TGTGCCAGCGGCCCCAGCCAGTTCAATCAGCCCCAGCATTTT,CASGPSQFNQPQHF
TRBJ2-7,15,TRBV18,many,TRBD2,TGTGCCAGCTCACCGGGGCTAGCGGGTCCGGGGGAGCAGTACTTC,CASSPGLAGPGEQYF
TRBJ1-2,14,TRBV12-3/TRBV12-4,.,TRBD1,TGTGCCAGCAGTTCGACAGGGAGTGAGTATGGCTACACCTTC,CASSSTGSEYGYTF
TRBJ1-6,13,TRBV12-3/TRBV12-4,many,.,TGTGCCAGCAGTTTGGAGACAGATTCACCCCTCCACTTT,CASSLETDSPLHF
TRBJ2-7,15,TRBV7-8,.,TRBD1,TGTGCCAGCAGCTTATCCCCACAGGGGGGCTACGAGCAGTACTTC,CASSLSPQGGYEQYF
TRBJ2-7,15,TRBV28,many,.,TGTGCCAGCGTCACACCCGGCGACGGCACCTACGAGCAGTACTTC,CASVTPGDGTYEQYF
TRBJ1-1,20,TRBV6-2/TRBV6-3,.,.,TGTGCCAGCAGTTACTCGAACACCGGGGAGCACTACGCCCCAAACACTGAAGCTTTCTTT,CASSYSNTGEHYAPNTEAFF
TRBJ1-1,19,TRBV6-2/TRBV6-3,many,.,TGTGCCAGCAGTTACTCGACGACTCCGACAGGTCGAGAGAACACTGAAGCTTTCTTT,CASSYSTTPTGRENTEAFF
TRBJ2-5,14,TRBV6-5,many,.,TGTGCCAGCATCCCTTCTGGCCCGCCTGAGACCCAGTACTTC,CASIPSGPPETQYF
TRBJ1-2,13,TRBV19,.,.,TGTGCCAGTAGGGCCAACGGAGCCTATGGCTACACCTTC,CASRANGAYGYTF
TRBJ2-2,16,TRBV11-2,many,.,TGTGCCAGCAGCTTAGAACAGCTGACGAACACCGGGGAGCTGTTTTTT,CASSLEQLTNTGELFF
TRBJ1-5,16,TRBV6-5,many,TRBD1,TGTGCCAGCAGTTCCCAGGGGGCGCGAGGCAATCAGCCCCAGCATTTT,CASSSQGARGNQPQHF
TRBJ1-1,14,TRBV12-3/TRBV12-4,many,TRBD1,TGTGCCAGCAGTTTGACAGGGGGCCCCACTGAAGCTTTCTTT,CASSLTGGPTEAFF
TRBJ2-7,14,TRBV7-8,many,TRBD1,TGTGCCAGCACCCAGACAGGGGGCTTTGACGAGCAGTACTTC,CASTQTGGFDEQYF
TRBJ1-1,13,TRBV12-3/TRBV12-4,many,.,TGTGCCAGCAGTGACAGCATGAACACTGAAGCTTTCTTT,CASSDSMNTEAFF
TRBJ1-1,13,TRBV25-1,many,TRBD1,TGTGCCAGCAGTCTGACAGGGGCGCGTGAAGCTTTCTTT,CASSLTGAREAFF
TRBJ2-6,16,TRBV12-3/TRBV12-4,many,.,TGTGCCAGCAGTTTCGGTAGGGGAACTGGGGCCAACGTCCTGACTTTC,CASSFGRGTGANVLTF